These 2 T cell receptor beta chains originate from one sample sequenced in a study of sequential checkpoint blockade in melanoma. Sequencing was performed with immunoSEQ multiplex PCR; in TCRdb, only in-frame clones are kept and a portion is missing. The profile covers some 10,000 clones, with less than 25% appearing a single time and around 17% taken by the ten largest. Treatment in this sample: randomized to nivolumab then ipilimumab (arm A) or the reverse (arm B). Sample: tumor tissue (inferred from file names), taken from a patient given nivolumab and ipilimumab in sequence. All receptors come from a human donor with melanoma.

V and J are TRBV5-1 and TRBJ1-1; 9 positions agree with TRBD1. The germline V gene has CDR1 SGHRS and CDR2 YFSETQ. V gave up 0 bases and J gave up 1 base; unmatched junction bases: 4. CDR3 size: 16 residues. This CDR3 reads CASSLVSGQGNTEAFF. In nucleotides, the CDR3 is TGCGCCAGCAGCTTGGTTTCGGGACAGGGGAACACTGAAGCTTTCTTT.

This clone turned up a few times. V gene TRBV11-3 combines with J gene TRBJ2-2; TRBD2 matches 12 bases. V dropped 5 bases and J dropped 0; count of bases not matched to a gene: 7. Germline assignment: CDR1 SGHNT and CDR2 YENEEA. This CDR3 region has 18 residues. This CDR3 reads CASSIPGLAGANTGELFF. CDR3 nucleotides: TGTGCCAGCAGCATTCCGGGACTAGCGGGTGCGAACACCGGGGAGCTGTTTTTT.